The clone carrying this T cell receptor (beta chain) was seen only a few times. Its matching antigen is unknown. Disease duration was under 3 months in the ophthalmopathy patients, who also had a Clinical Activity Score of at least 3 and a NOSPECS grade of at least 4. Uncontrolled infection, other autoimmune disease, pregnancy or lactation led to exclusion. This sample is drawn from a study of T cells in Graves' hyperthyroidism and ophthalmopathy. Findings and limits, study-wide: Blood also held most thyroid clonotypes expanded beyond 0.001. The model foresaw ophthalmopathy a median roughly 6.6 months prior to onset.

RNA transcripts gave rise to amplified TCR beta CDR3 regions. HTBI primers were employed in a first-round RT-PCR of the TCR CDR3. TCRdb re-derived calls from the multiplex PCR reads in MiXCR, one entry per CDR3 protein. Here the sample spans fewer than 250,000 distinct CDR3 sequences, 15% to 20% being singletons. The CDR3 consists of 15 residues. V lost 5 bases and J lost 1, with 15 bases in between. From germline, CDR1 is SGDLS and CDR2 YYNGEE. This receptor was obtained from a woman in her late teens or twenties with Graves' ophthalmopathy. Sequencing used blood. The chain combines TRBV9 with TRBJ2-5; possibly TRBD1 for D (5 bases). CDR3: CASSQAVGAQETQYF. The CDR3 DNA reads TGTGCCAGCAGTCAGGCCGTTGGGGCCCAAGAGACCCAGTACTTC.